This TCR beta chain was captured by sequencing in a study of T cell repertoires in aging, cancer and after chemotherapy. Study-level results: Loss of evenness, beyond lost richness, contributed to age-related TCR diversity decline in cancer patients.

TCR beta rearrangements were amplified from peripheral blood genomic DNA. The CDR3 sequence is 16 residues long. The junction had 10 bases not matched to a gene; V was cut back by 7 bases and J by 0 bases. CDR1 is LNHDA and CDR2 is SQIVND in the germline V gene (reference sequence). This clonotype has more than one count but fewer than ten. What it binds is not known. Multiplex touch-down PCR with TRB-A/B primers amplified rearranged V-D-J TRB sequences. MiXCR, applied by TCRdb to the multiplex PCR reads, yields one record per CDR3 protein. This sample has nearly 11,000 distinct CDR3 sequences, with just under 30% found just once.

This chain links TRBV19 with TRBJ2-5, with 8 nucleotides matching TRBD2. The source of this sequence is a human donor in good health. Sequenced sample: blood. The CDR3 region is CASTSSGRSYQETQYF. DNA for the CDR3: TGTGCCAGTACTTCGAGCGGGAGATCGTACCAAGAGACCCAGTACTTC.